This entry lists 2 T cell receptor beta chains sequenced from one sample in a study of human T cells and chemical hapten exposure. Indicated time point: pre-sensitization, week 0. Treatment reported: therapeutic diphenylcyclopropenone sensitization with weekly scalp DPC. TCRdb analysed the RACE reads with MiXCR anew, one entry per CDR3 protein. The data contain 60,000 to 80,000 distinct CDR3 sequences, roughly 6.7% of them seen just once; the ten biggest clones take up over 1.5%. The sample was whole blood, taken in connection with sensitization to the hapten diphenylcyclopropenone (DPC). Source of these receptors: a woman aged 25 to 45 with alopecia areata. Some clones in this sample may be carry-over from other donors' samples.

This clonotype appeared many times. The chain combines TRBV6-5 with TRBJ2-5; D might be TRBD2 (6 bases). Germline V CDR1 and CDR2: MNHEY, SVGAGI. This CDR3 comprises 14 residues. V lost 8 bases and J 4 bases, leaving 17 bases between the germline ends. CDR3 loop: CASVSGPPRETQYF. In DNA form, the CDR3 reads TGTGCCAGCGTCAGCGGGCCGCCACGAGAGACCCAGTACTTC.

This chain links TRBV12-3 or TRBV12-4 with TRBJ1-1; D gene uncertain. Trimming stripped 6 bases from V and 4 bases from J, with 18 bases between. The CDR3 sequence is 15 residues long. CDR3: CASSQKGFPSTEAFF. DNA of the CDR3: TGTGCCAGCAGCCAAAAGGGCTTCCCCAGCACTGAAGCTTTCTTT.